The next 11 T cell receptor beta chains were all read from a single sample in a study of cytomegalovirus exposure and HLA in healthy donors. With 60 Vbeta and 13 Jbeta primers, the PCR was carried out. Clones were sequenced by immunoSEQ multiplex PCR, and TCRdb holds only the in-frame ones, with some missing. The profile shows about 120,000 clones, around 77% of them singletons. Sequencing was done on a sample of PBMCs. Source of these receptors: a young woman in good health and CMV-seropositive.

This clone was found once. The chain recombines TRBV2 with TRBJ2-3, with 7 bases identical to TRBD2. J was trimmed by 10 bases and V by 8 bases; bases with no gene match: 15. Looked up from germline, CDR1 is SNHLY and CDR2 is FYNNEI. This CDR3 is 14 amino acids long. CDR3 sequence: CASAQRAGDDAQYF. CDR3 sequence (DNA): TGTGCCAGCGCCCAGAGGGCGGGAGATGATGCGCAGTATTTT.

Written as DNA, the CDR3 is TGTGCCAGCAGCACGGCGGACAGTTTTTCTTATACGAACACTGAAGCTTTCTTT. The encoded protein is CASSTADSFSYTNTEAFF. The chain combines TRBV11-3 with TRBJ1-1, with D maybe TRBD1 (6 bases). In germline, CDR1 is SGHNT, CDR2 YENEEA. The CDR3 consists of 18 residues. Trimming left V 5 bases short and J 1 base short, with 23 bases between.

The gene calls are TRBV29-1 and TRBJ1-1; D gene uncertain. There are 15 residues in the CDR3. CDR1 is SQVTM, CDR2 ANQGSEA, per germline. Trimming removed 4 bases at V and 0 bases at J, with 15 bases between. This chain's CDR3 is CSVGPGWGVNTEAFF. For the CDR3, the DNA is TGCAGCGTTGGTCCCGGGTGGGGAGTGAACACTGAAGCTTTCTTT.

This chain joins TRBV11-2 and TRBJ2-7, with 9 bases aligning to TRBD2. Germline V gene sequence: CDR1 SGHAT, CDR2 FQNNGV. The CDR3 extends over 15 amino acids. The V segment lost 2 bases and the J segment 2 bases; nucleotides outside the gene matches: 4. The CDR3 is CASSLSSGRTYEQYF. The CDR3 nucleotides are TGTGCCAGCAGCTTATCCAGCGGGAGGACCTACGAGCAGTACTTC.

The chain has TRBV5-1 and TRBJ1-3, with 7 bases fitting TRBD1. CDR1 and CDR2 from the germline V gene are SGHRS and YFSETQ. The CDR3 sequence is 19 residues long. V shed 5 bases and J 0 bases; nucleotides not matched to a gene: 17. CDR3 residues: CASSQKSGGLINSGNTIYF. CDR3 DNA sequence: TGCGCCAGCAGTCAAAAGTCAGGGGGTCTAATTAACTCTGGAAACACCATATATTTT.

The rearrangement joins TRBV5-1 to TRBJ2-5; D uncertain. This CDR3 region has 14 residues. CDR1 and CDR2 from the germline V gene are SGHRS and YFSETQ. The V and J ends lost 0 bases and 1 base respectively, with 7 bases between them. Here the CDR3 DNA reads TGCGCCAGCAGCTTGGGGCAGATCCAAGAGACCCAGTACTTC. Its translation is CASSLGQIQETQYF.

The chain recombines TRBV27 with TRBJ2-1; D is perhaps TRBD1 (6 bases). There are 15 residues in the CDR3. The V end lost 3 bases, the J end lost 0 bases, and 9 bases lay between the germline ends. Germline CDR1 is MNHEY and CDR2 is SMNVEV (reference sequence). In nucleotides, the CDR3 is TGTGCCAGCAGTTTCCGGGACACCTCCTACAATGAGCAGTTCTTC. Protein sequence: CASSFRDTSYNEQFF.

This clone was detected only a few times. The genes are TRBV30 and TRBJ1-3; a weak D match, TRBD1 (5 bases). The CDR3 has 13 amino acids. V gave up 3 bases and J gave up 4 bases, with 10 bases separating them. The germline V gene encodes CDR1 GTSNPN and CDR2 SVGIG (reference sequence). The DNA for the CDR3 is TGTGCCTGGAGCGATCACAGGGGAAACACCATATATTTT. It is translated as CAWSDHRGNTIYF.

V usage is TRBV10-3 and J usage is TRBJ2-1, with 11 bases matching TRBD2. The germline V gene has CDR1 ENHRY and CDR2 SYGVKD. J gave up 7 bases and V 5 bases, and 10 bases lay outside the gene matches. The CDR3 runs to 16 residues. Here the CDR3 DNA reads TGTGCCATCAGTTTCCCTCTAGCGGGAGGTTATAATGAGCAGTTCTTC. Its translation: CAISFPLAGGYNEQFF.

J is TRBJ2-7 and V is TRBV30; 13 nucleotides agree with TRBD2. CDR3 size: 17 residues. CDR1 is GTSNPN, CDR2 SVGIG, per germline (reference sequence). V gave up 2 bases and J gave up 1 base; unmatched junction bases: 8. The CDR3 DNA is TGTGCCTGGAGTACGGGACTAGCGGGATCCCCATCCTACGAGCAGTACTTC. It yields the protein CAWSTGLAGSPSYEQYF.

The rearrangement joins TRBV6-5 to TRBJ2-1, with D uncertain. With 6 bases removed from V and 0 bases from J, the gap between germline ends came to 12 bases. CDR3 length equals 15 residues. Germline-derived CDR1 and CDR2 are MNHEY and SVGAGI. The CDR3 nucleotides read TGTGCCAGCAGCCCGCTAGAACGCTCCTACAATGAGCAGTTCTTC. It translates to CASSPLERSYNEQFF.